A selection of T cell receptor beta chains follows, all from one sample in a study of T cells in localized non-small cell lung cancer. The assay was immunoSEQ multiplex PCR, and TCRdb's table has in-frame clones only and misses some. The sample includes 40,000 to 65,000 clones, approximately 88% of them seen just once. The source was peripheral blood mononuclear cells, collected before any cancer treatment. These receptors were obtained from a man aged 40 to 70 with stage III lung adenocarcinoma. Each CDR3 is given with its conserved first and last residue. The D gene is left open where the match is weak. Size tells how often a clone was seen (once, few, many) or the class of an expanded clone, and some rows leave it out.

size | J | V | D | CDR3 | DNA
- | TRBJ2-3 | TRBV5-1 | TRBD2 | CASSLGTSGRASDTQYF | TGCGCCAGCAGCTTGGGGACTAGCGGGAGGGCGTCAGATACGCAGTATTTT
- | TRBJ2-3 | TRBV7-2 | - | CASSLAVDGGTDTQYF | TGTGCCAGCAGCTTAGCAGTTGACGGAGGCACAGATACGCAGTATTTT
- | TRBJ2-1 | TRBV29-1 | - | CSVVKALGPWDNEQFF | TGCAGCGTTGTGAAGGCGCTAGGCCCGTGGGATAACGAGCAGTTCTTC
- | TRBJ2-7 | TRBV4-2 | TRBD2 | CASSQELAGGEVLNLEQYF | TGTGCCAGCAGCCAAGAACTAGCGGGGGGGGAAGTTCTTAACTTAGAGCAGTACTTC
- | TRBJ2-7 | TRBV29-1 | TRBD1 | CSVLSDRAQVYEQYF | TGCAGCGTCCTCTCAGACAGGGCACAAGTCTACGAGCAGTACTTC
- | TRBJ1-2 | TRBV6-5 | TRBD1 | CASSYGDRGEYGYTF | TGTGCCAGCAGTTACGGGGACAGGGGGGAGTATGGCTACACCTTC
- | TRBJ2-5 | TRBV18 | TRBD1 | CASSQLTGLQETQYF | TGTGCCAGCTCACAATTGACAGGGCTACAAGAGACCCAGTACTTC
- | TRBJ2-1 | TRBV7-6 | - | CASSLGVTPNNEQFF | TGTGCCAGCAGCTTGGGCGTGACACCGAACAATGAGCAGTTCTTC
- | TRBJ2-3 | TRBV27 | - | CASSPDVGGTDTQYF | TGTGCCAGCAGTCCCGACGTGGGGGGCACAGATACGCAGTATTTT
few | TRBJ1-3 | TRBV9 | - | CASSVVPGSGNTIYF | TGTGCCAGCAGCGTAGTCCCTGGTTCTGGAAACACCATATATTTT
- | TRBJ2-7 | TRBV15 | - | CATSRDLGYEQYF | TGTGCCACCAGCAGAGATTTAGGGTACGAGCAGTACTTC
- | TRBJ1-1 | TRBV28 | - | CASSLPGRHGNTEAFF | TGTGCCAGCAGTCTACCGGGGCGCCACGGGAACACTGAAGCTTTCTTT
- | TRBJ2-5 | TRBV29-1 | - | CSVLQRETQYF | TGCAGCGTGTTACAGAGAGAGACCCAGTACTTC
once | TRBJ1-5 | TRBV18 | TRBD1 | CASSPRGGQSGQPQHF | TGTGCCAGCTCACCAAGGGGGGGACAGAGTGGTCAGCCCCAGCATTTT
- | TRBJ2-2 | TRBV29-1 | TRBD1 | CSGTWDRVVPGELFF | TGCAGCGGTACTTGGGACAGGGTGGTTCCCGGGGAGCTGTTTTTT